This TCR beta chain comes out of a study of vaccination and CD4 T cells after COVID-19. Study details: From HCoV-229E, HCoV-OC43, HCoV-NL63 and SARS-CoV-2, overlapping spike peptides were used to stimulate the cells.

Treatment here: approximately 11-day PBMC culture with coronavirus spike peptide pools or control peptides (ViraFEST assay). These CD4+ T cells came from an unexposed donor, sampled before the COVID-19 pandemic (2011-2018). By negative selection, CD4+ T cells were isolated once culture had run for about nine days. An Oncomine TCR Beta short-read assay was used to sequence the DNA from cultured CD4+ T cells. TCRdb ran MiXCR on the PCR reads and lists one entry per CDR3 protein. Of roughly 6,000 distinct CDR3 sequences detected, roughly 39% appear once; the ten largest clones hold approximately 47%. As to this clonotype: What it recognizes is unknown.

This CDR3 has 16 amino acids. Germline-derived CDR1 and CDR2 are LNHDA and SQIVND (reference sequence). V lost 3 bases to trimming and J lost 4 bases; unmatched junction nucleotides: 9. The source material was CD4+ T cells from blood, cultured in vitro. The chain links TRBV19 to TRBJ2-1, with 7 bases lining up with TRBD1. The TCR comes from a human donor in good health. DNA for the CDR3: TGTGCCAGTAGTATCAGAGGGGGCGACGCTTACAATGAGCAGTTCTTC. Its translation is CASSIRGGDAYNEQFF.